This T cell receptor beta chain derives from a study of blood T cell repertoires in COVID-19. Using immunoSEQ multiplex PCR, the repertoire was profiled, and TCRdb retains in-frame clones only, with some absent. The sample has around 250,000 clones, roughly 84% seen once. The CDR3 runs 16 residues. Losses at the gene ends were 0 bases for V and 2 bases for J; bases not matched to a gene: 5. Germline V gene data show CDR1 as SGHRS and CDR2 as YFSETQ. Concerning this clone itself: The sample carries other DNA sequences with the same CDR3.

V gene TRBV5-1 combines with J gene TRBJ1-3; TRBD1 aligns across 7 bases. Input material: peripheral blood. This TCR came from a woman aged 40 to 50 who had recovered from COVID-19. CDR3 sequence reads: CASSLGTTGAGNTIYF. The CDR3 DNA follows: TGCGCCAGCAGCTTGGGCACAACAGGGGCTGGAAACACCATATATTTT. Supplemented by reference TRBV5-1 and TRBJ1-3, the full variable domain reads KAGVTQTPRYLIKTRGQQVTLSCSPISGHRSVSWYQQTPGQGLQFLFEYFSETQRNKGNFPGRFSGRQFSNSRSEMNVSTLELGDSALYLCASSLGTTGAGNTIYFGEGSWLTVV.